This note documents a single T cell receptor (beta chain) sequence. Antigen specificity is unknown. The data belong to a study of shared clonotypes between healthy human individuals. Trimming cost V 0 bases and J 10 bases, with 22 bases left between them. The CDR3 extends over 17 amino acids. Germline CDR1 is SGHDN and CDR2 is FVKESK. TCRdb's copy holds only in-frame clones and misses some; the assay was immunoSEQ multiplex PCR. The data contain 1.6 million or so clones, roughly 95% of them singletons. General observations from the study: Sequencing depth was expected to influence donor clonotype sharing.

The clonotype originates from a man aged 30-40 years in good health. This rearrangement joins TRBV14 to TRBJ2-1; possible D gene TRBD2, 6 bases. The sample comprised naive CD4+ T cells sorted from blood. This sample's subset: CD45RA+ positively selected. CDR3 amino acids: CASSQEGKGLNLREQFF. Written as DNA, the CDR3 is TGTGCCAGCAGCCAAGAAGGAAAGGGACTGAACCTTCGGGAGCAGTTCTTC.